The T cell receptor (beta chain) described here comes from a study of CD8 T cells in ankylosing spondylitis. Unmatched junction bases numbered 4, after V lost 4 bases and J lost 7 bases. CDR3 length: 11 residues. The V gene's germline CDR1 is GTSNPN and CDR2 SVGIG (reference sequence). This clonotype showed up many times. Its cognate antigen is unknown. Study results and caveats: Earlier reports found some motif variants in synovial fluid and blood in reactive arthritis. A CD8+ phenotype characterized the disease-linked clones, which were relatively rare in peripheral blood. The clones that were linked to disease were reported to be significantly enriched in matched synovial fluid samples from ankylosing spondylitis patients.

TCRdb recomputed calls from the 5' RACE reads with MiXCR, one row per CDR3 protein. The table lists 200,000 to 250,000 distinct CDR3 sequences, about 10% of them singletons. The material sequenced was blood, either unsorted or a sorted T cell fraction (not recorded which). The J gene is TRBJ2-7, the V gene TRBV30, with TRBD2 matching 7 bases. The clonotype was recovered from a male donor with ankylosing spondylitis or in good health (not recorded which). CDR3 region: CAWNHGGEQYF. CDR3 in DNA: TGTGCCTGGAACCACGGGGGGGAGCAGTACTTC.